The 15 T cell receptor beta chains given below trace back to one sample, sequenced in a study of T cells in narcolepsy listed by TCRdb under 2018. Libraries were made using the immunoSEQ multiplex PCR assay. TCRdb took this table from immuneACCESS and kept in-frame rearrangements with V and J called. Such tables lack part of the clones; where checked against another copy, unresolved V genes explain under half of the gap, and the rest is unexplained. The sample data list under 35,000 clones, and 80% to 85% of these were observed just once. 2.5% to 3% of the sample goes to the ten largest clones. Sequenced material: CD45RA- memory CD4+ T cells from PBMCs. The cell subset or site label corresponds to: memory T cells sorted ex vivo from peripheral blood. These receptors were taken from a human donor with narcolepsy.

This clone has only one observation. The chain couples TRBV4-1 to TRBJ1-2; 8 bases line up with TRBD1. The CDR3 contains 14 residues. Trimming removed 4 bases from V and 7 bases from J; junction bases left unmatched: 8. Looked up from germline, CDR1 is MGHRA and CDR2 is YSYEKL. Here the CDR3 reads CASSPDRGSAGYTF. CDR3 coding DNA: TGCGCCAGCAGCCCCGACAGGGGATCTGCTGGCTACACCTTC.

This clone appeared a few times. The CDR3 loop is CATSREGSRTWGYTF. In nucleotides, the CDR3 is TGTGCCACCAGCAGAGAGGGGTCGAGGACGTGGGGCTACACCTTC. The genes are TRBV15 and TRBJ1-2, with no clear D. Germline V gene data show CDR1 as LNHNV and CDR2 as YYDKDF (reference sequence). Trimming removed 0 bases at V and 8 bases at J, with 16 bases between. The CDR3 is made up of 15 amino acids.

Only a few counts were recorded for this clone. The gene calls are TRBV5-4 and TRBJ2-2; either TRBD1 or TRBD2 may fit D (5 bases each). With 0 bases removed from V and 4 bases from J, the gap between germline ends came to 10 bases. In germline, CDR1 is SGHNT, CDR2 YYREEE (reference sequence). There are 15 residues in the CDR3. CDR3: CASSLGSGTTGELFF. Written as DNA, the CDR3 is TGTGCCAGCAGCTTGGGTTCCGGGACCACCGGGGAGCTGTTTTTT.

This clone was seen only once. The V gene is TRBV5-1, the J gene TRBJ1-2; no firm D call. V shed 2 bases and J shed 6 bases, with 11 bases lying between them. This CDR3 region has 13 residues. CDR1 is SGHRS, CDR2 YFSETQ, per germline. CDR3 DNA: TGCGCCAGCAGCTTTGAGGGATGGAATGGCTACACCTTC. Translating it yields CASSFEGWNGYTF. Together with reference TRBV5-1 and TRBJ1-2, the CDR3 gives the full variable domain: KAGVTQTPRYLIKTRGQQVTLSCSPISGHRSVSWYQQTPGQGLQFLFEYFSETQRNKGNFPGRFSGRQFSNSRSEMNVSTLELGDSALYLCASSFEGWNGYTFGSGTRLTVV.

The V gene is TRBV5-5, the J gene TRBJ1-3; possible D gene TRBD1, 5 bases. CDR1 and CDR2 from the germline V gene are SGHKS and YYEKEE (reference sequence). CDR3 size: 16 residues. Trimming took off 4 bases at V and 0 bases at J, with 14 bases between the two ends. The CDR3: CASSASGTFSGNTIYF. DNA for the CDR3: TGTGCCAGCAGCGCGTCAGGGACCTTCTCTGGAAACACCATATATTTT.

This clone has a single count. V and J are TRBV4-3 and TRBJ1-2; D is undetermined. CDR3 size: 16 residues. Germline V gene data show CDR1 as LGHNA and CDR2 as YSLEER. Trimming removed 4 bases at V and 0 bases at J, with 15 bases between. The CDR3 sequence is CASSPNHGNSNYGYTF. The CDR3 coding sequence is TGCGCCAGCAGCCCAAACCATGGAAACTCTAACTATGGCTACACCTTC.

The gene calls are TRBV5-1 and TRBJ2-5; D remains ambiguous. Trimming pared 5 bases from V and 3 bases from J, leaving 11 bases between. The germline V gene encodes CDR1 SGHRS and CDR2 YFSETQ. The CDR3 length is 13 residues. The CDR3 loop is CASSRALEETQYF. Written as DNA, the CDR3 is TGCGCCAGCAGTAGGGCCCTAGAAGAGACCCAGTACTTC.

V gene TRBV6-5 combines with J gene TRBJ1-1, with D unclear. The CDR3 is made up of 14 amino acids. Germline V CDR1 and CDR2: MNHEY, SVGAGI. V lost 5 bases and J 1 base, leaving 11 bases between the germline ends. As DNA, the CDR3 is TGTGCCAGCAGTCGAGCAGCCCGGAACACTGAAGCTTTCTTT. It encodes CASSRAARNTEAFF.

The chain links TRBV4-3 to TRBJ1-2; TRBD1 matches at 8 bases. The CDR3 sequence is 13 residues long. The germline V gene has CDR1 LGHNA and CDR2 YSLEER. V trimming: 0 bases; J trimming: 8 bases; junction bases outside the gene matches: 2. DNA for the CDR3: TGCGCCAGCAGCCAAGATCAGGGGGCAGGCTACACCTTC. Protein sequence: CASSQDQGAGYTF.

This clone appeared once. CDR3 region: CASSLRGGTGSLNTEAFF. Here the CDR3 DNA reads TGTGCCAGCAGCTTAAGAGGGGGGACAGGCTCTTTGAACACTGAAGCTTTCTTT. V is TRBV7-2 and J is TRBJ1-1; TRBD1 aligns across 8 bases. Looked up from germline, CDR1 is SGHTA and CDR2 is FQGNSA. The CDR3 is 18 residues long. Trimming at V came to 2 bases and at J to 0 bases, leaving 11 bases not matched to a gene.

V gene TRBV4-3 combines with J gene TRBJ2-3; D might be TRBD1 (8 bases). The germline V gene has CDR1 LGHNA and CDR2 YSLEER. Trimming cost V 2 bases and J 1 base, with 16 bases left between them. The CDR3 contains 17 residues. The CDR3 loop reads CASSQRGGGQGTDTQYF. Written as DNA, the CDR3 is TGCGCCAGCAGCCAACGAGGGGGGGGACAGGGCACAGATACGCAGTATTTT.

The rearrangement links TRBV6-1 to TRBJ1-4; D is unclear. Trimming stripped 0 bases from V and 4 bases from J, with 9 bases between. Looked up from germline, CDR1 is MNHNS and CDR2 is SASEGT. The CDR3 has 15 residues. The DNA of the CDR3 is TGTGCCAGCAGTGAAGCTGAGGGAGATAATGAAAAACTGTTTTTT. It encodes CASSEAEGDNEKLFF.

The chain links TRBV7-9 to TRBJ2-1; 8 bases agree with TRBD2. V dropped 2 bases and J dropped 10; count of bases not matched to a gene: 10. CDR1 is SEHNR and CDR2 is FQNEAQ in the germline V gene (reference sequence). CDR3 size: 15 residues. The CDR3: CASSLLGLAGEEQFF. The CDR3 coding sequence is TGTGCCAGCAGCTTACTTGGGCTAGCGGGTGAGGAGCAGTTCTTC.

V gene TRBV2 combines with J gene TRBJ2-1; the match to TRBD1 covers 9 bases. Per the germline V gene, CDR1 is SNHLY and CDR2 is FYNNEI. With 7 bases clipped from V and 8 bases from J, the junction kept 6 bases outside the gene matches. There are 13 residues in the CDR3. Written as DNA, the CDR3 is TGTGCCAGCAAGGACAGGGGCAGAGATGAGCAGTTCTTC. Amino acid sequence: CASKDRGRDEQFF.

The V and J genes are TRBV4-1 and TRBJ2-5, with 7 positions matching TRBD1. The germline CDR1 and CDR2 sequences are MGHRA and YSYEKL. J lost 5 bases, V lost 2 bases, and 11 bases had no gene match. This CDR3 comprises 16 residues. Here the CDR3 reads CASSQTDRRKGETQYF. CDR3 coding DNA: TGCGCCAGCAGCCAAACGGACAGGAGAAAGGGGGAGACCCAGTACTTC.